The 9 T cell receptor beta chains reported below all come from one sample, sequenced in a study of blood T cell repertoires in COVID-19. Clones were sequenced by immunoSEQ multiplex PCR, and TCRdb holds only the in-frame ones, with some missing. The table shows approximately 100,000 clones, with 85% to 90% occurring only once. Specimen: peripheral blood. These receptors all stem from a woman aged 80 or older with acute or convalescent COVID-19.

CDR3 bases: TGTGCCAGCAGCCGAGGGACAGTTTACGAGCAGTACTTC. Translation: CASSRGTVYEQYF. This sequence joins TRBV3-1 (or the pseudogene TRBV3-2) and TRBJ2-7; 7 bases fit TRBD1. Germline V gene sequence: CDR1 LGHDT, CDR2 YNNKEL (reference sequence). V was clipped by 4 bases and J by 4 bases; unmatched bases: 4. This CDR3 comprises 13 residues.

V usage is TRBV6-5 and J usage is TRBJ2-7; 9 bases agree with TRBD1. CDR3 length: 13 residues. The V gene end was trimmed by 6 bases and the J gene end by 3 bases; junction bases not matched to a gene: 3. CDR1 is MNHEY and CDR2 is SVGAGI in the germline V gene. This chain's CDR3 is CASRTGGGYEQYF. The CDR3 DNA sequence: TGTGCCAGCAGAACAGGGGGCGGCTACGAGCAGTACTTC.

V and J are TRBV6-6 and TRBJ1-2; TRBD1 agrees at 12 bases. CDR3 length: 18 residues. Germline V gene data show CDR1 as MNHNY and CDR2 as SVGAGI (reference sequence). J was trimmed by 4 bases and V by 5 bases; bases with no gene match: 14. This CDR3 is CASSPGQGALRYIYGYTF. The DNA for the CDR3 is TGTGCCAGCAGTCCGGGACAGGGGGCGCTTAGGTATATCTATGGCTACACCTTC.

The genes are TRBV9 and TRBJ2-2, with TRBD1 as a possible D gene (5 bases). The CDR3 extends over 15 amino acids. Trimming cost V 0 bases and J 7 bases, with 13 bases left between them. Germline assignment: CDR1 SGDLS and CDR2 YYNGEE. The CDR3 nucleotides are TGTGCCAGCAGCGTAGAGGTGGGGCCGATCGGGGAGCTGTTTTTT. This codes for CASSVEVGPIGELFF.

The rearrangement links TRBV4-3 to TRBJ2-7, with a tentative D call TRBD1 (6 bases). The CDR3 length is 15 residues. V gave up 0 bases and J gave up 3 bases, with 12 bases separating them. Looked up from germline, CDR1 is LGHNA and CDR2 is YSLEER. DNA of the CDR3: TGCGCCAGCAGCCAAGATTACGGCAGGGGCTACGAGCAGTACTTC. Translation: CASSQDYGRGYEQYF.

The chain is built from TRBV19 and TRBJ2-7; 10 bases are a match to TRBD2. The CDR3 consists of 15 residues. Germline V lookup: CDR1 LNHDA, CDR2 SQIVND (reference sequence). The junction had 4 bases not matched to a gene; V was cut back by 3 bases and J by 2 bases. The CDR3 sequence is CASSITSGATYEQYF. The CDR3 DNA is TGTGCCAGTAGTATTACTAGCGGGGCAACCTACGAGCAGTACTTC.

The V and J genes are TRBV5-1 and TRBJ2-7; 10 nucleotides match TRBD2. V lost 3 bases, J lost 5 bases, and 8 bases stayed unmatched. The CDR3 sequence is 15 residues long. Per the germline V gene, CDR1 is SGHRS and CDR2 is YFSETQ. This chain's CDR3 is CASSYTSGAWDEQYF. CDR3 nucleotides: TGCGCCAGCAGCTACACTAGCGGGGCCTGGGACGAGCAGTACTTC.

The chain recombines TRBV19 with TRBJ1-5, with 7 bases aligning to TRBD1. Germline values: CDR1 LNHDA, CDR2 SQIVND (reference sequence). This CDR3 comprises 15 residues. With 0 bases clipped from V and 11 bases from J, the junction kept 10 bases outside the gene matches. DNA of the CDR3: TGTGCCAGTAGTATAGACGGAACAGGGGCCCCGACCCAGCATTTT. Protein sequence: CASSIDGTGAPTQHF.

V usage is TRBV5-1 and J usage is TRBJ2-2, with 12 bases aligning to TRBD1. Germline V CDR1 and CDR2: SGHRS, YFSETQ. The V segment lost 4 bases and the J segment 4 bases; nucleotides outside the gene matches: 5. The CDR3 sequence is 16 residues long. This CDR3 reads CASSMGQGAGTGELFF. The CDR3 DNA reads TGCGCCAGCAGCATGGGACAGGGGGCGGGCACCGGGGAGCTGTTTTTT. Filled out from reference TRBV5-1 and TRBJ2-2, the complete variable domain reads KAGVTQTPRYLIKTRGQQVTLSCSPISGHRSVSWYQQTPGQGLQFLFEYFSETQRNKGNFPGRFSGRQFSNSRSEMNVSTLELGDSALYLCASSMGQGAGTGELFFGEGSRLTVL.